A single sample is the source of the 12 T cell receptor beta chains below, sequenced in a study of radiation and T cells in renal cell carcinoma. Time point reported: blood 4 weeks post-SBRT, at nephrectomy. Treatment here: 15 Gy SBRT to primary tumor, nephrectomy 4 weeks later. Sequencing was performed with immunoSEQ multiplex PCR; in TCRdb, only in-frame clones are kept and a portion is missing. The table shows about 140,000 clones, with about 86% occurring only once. The sequencing used blood, collected from a patient whose treatment included radiotherapy and nephrectomy. The receptors here all came from a woman aged 50 to 60 with renal cell carcinoma.

A few counts support this clone. The gene calls are TRBV27 and TRBJ2-1; D remains unclear. V shed 6 bases and J shed 0 bases, with 12 bases lying between them. The CDR3 covers 15 residues. Germline CDR1 and CDR2: MNHEY and SMNVEV (reference sequence). Here the CDR3 reads CASRPSRSSYNEQFF. The CDR3 bases are TGTGCCAGCAGACCCAGCCGGAGCTCCTACAATGAGCAGTTCTTC.

The chain carries TRBV7-2 and TRBJ1-3; TRBD1 might be the D (5 bases). The CDR3 totals 15 residues. In germline, CDR1 is SGHTA, CDR2 FQGNSA. V was shortened by 5 bases and J by 4 bases, with 15 bases between the two germline ends. The chain's CDR3 is CASSPSPGTGNTIYF. CDR3 in DNA: TGTGCCAGCAGCCCAAGTCCGGGGACGGGAAACACCATATATTTT.

The V call is TRBV28, the J call TRBJ2-7, with 7 bases aligning to TRBD1. From germline, CDR1 is MDHEN and CDR2 SYDVKM. The CDR3 covers 14 residues. The ends lost 5 bases at V and 3 bases at J; junction bases unmatched: 7. CDR3 nucleotides: TGTGCCAGCAGTCTGGGGACAGTACACTACGAGCAGTACTTC. This encodes CASSLGTVHYEQYF.

This rearrangement joins TRBV29-1 to TRBJ1-3; maybe TRBD1 (6 bases). Trimming removed 1 base from V and 0 bases from J, with 7 bases in between. This CDR3 is 14 amino acids long. CDR1 and CDR2 from the germline V gene are SQVTM and ANQGSEA. The CDR3 loop is CSVEVGGSGNTIYF. The DNA of the CDR3 is TGCAGCGTTGAAGTAGGGGGCTCTGGAAACACCATATATTTT.

J is TRBJ2-1 and V is TRBV21-1; the listed D gene, TRBD2, was not tested against the DNA. TRBV21-1 has pseudogene status. This CDR3 has 21 residues. As DNA, the CDR3 is TGTGCCAGCAGCGCCCGACGTCCGGGACTAGCTGAATACATCTCCTACAATGAGCAGTTCTTC. Translated: CASSARRPGLAEYISYNEQFF.

The rearrangement links TRBV10-2 to TRBJ1-1; no clear D. Germline lookup yields CDR1 WSHSY and CDR2 SAAADI. The germline V and J ends were trimmed by 6 bases and 5 bases, with 10 bases remaining between them. The CDR3 is 12 amino acids. CDR3: CASSPSRTEAFF. Here the CDR3 DNA reads TGCGCCAGCAGCCCGAGCCGAACTGAAGCTTTCTTT.

This chain joins TRBV19 and TRBJ2-3, with a weak D call TRBD2 (5 bases). This CDR3 region has 15 residues. Trimming removed 1 base at V and 3 bases at J, with 11 bases between. Germline V gene data show CDR1 as LNHDA and CDR2 as SQIVND (reference sequence). CDR3 loop: CASSIGGGGTDTQYF. For the CDR3, the DNA is TGTGCCAGTAGTATAGGCGGCGGCGGGACAGATACGCAGTATTTT. Drawing the rest from reference TRBV19 and TRBJ2-3, the complete variable domain is DGGITQSPKYLFRKEGQNVTLSCEQNLNHDAMYWYRQDPGQGLRLIYYSQIVNDFQKGDIAEGYSVSREKKESFPLTVTSAQKNPTAFYLCASSIGGGGTDTQYFGPGTRLTVL.

Only one count was recorded for this clone. J is TRBJ2-5 and V is TRBV7-2, with 7 bases identical to TRBD1. The ends lost 8 bases at V and 5 bases at J; junction bases unmatched: 11. The CDR3 is 14 amino acids. Per the germline V gene, CDR1 is SGHTA and CDR2 is FQGNSA. The CDR3 spells CASPQERGGETQYF. CDR3 DNA: TGTGCCAGCCCCCAGGAGCGAGGGGGCGAGACCCAGTACTTC.

This chain connects TRBV6-5 to TRBJ1-1; unclear D gene. Looked up from germline, CDR1 is MNHEY and CDR2 is SVGAGI. This CDR3 is 15 amino acids long. With 1 base removed from V and 3 bases from J, the gap between germline ends came to 12 bases. CDR3 protein: CASSYYRGMDTEAFF. Written as DNA, the CDR3 is TGTGCCAGCAGTTACTATCGTGGGATGGACACTGAAGCTTTCTTT.

V and J are TRBV5-4 and TRBJ2-7, with D unresolved. V was pared by 0 bases and J by 7 bases, with 11 bases between. The CDR3 has 13 residues. Germline-derived CDR1 and CDR2 are SGHNT and YYREEE (reference sequence). This CDR3 reads CASSLDGLGEQYF. The CDR3 DNA is TGTGCCAGCAGCTTGGACGGCCTTGGGGAGCAGTACTTC. The full variable domain, rest sourced from reference TRBV5-4 and TRBJ2-7, is ETGVTQSPTHLIKTRGQQVTLRCSSQSGHNTVSWYQQALGQGPQFIFQYYREEENGRGNFPPRFSGLQFPNYSSELNVNALELDDSALYLCASSLDGLGEQYFGPGTRLTVT.

CDR3 loop: CASSPPGANYGYTF. CDR3 nucleotides: TGTGCCAGCAGCCCTCCGGGGGCTAACTATGGCTACACCTTC. This chain links TRBV6-5 with TRBJ1-2; D possibly corresponds to TRBD1 (5 bases). The CDR3 sequence is 14 residues long. Germline loops: CDR1 MNHEY, CDR2 SVGAGI. Trimming took 6 bases from V and 0 from J, leaving 11 bases between them.

This chain connects TRBV5-4 to TRBJ1-3; 7 bases match TRBD1. J gave up 4 bases and V 6 bases, and 7 bases lay outside the gene matches. This CDR3 spans 14 amino acids. Germline lookup yields CDR1 SGHNT and CDR2 YYREEE (reference sequence). For the CDR3, the DNA is TGTGCCAGCACCCGGGGGACAGCAGGAAACACCATATATTTT. It codes for CASTRGTAGNTIYF. Filled out from reference TRBV5-4 and TRBJ1-3, the complete variable domain reads ETGVTQSPTHLIKTRGQQVTLRCSSQSGHNTVSWYQQALGQGPQFIFQYYREEENGRGNFPPRFSGLQFPNYSSELNVNALELDDSALYLCASTRGTAGNTIYFGEGSWLTVV.